This TCR beta chain was identified in a study of brain metastases from non-small cell lung cancer. Repertoires were generated with immunoSEQ multiplex PCR, while TCRdb's copy carries only in-frame clones and drops some. Of several thousand clones in the sample, roughly 80% were seen once. With regard to this clone: No antigen is known for it.

V lost 2 bases, J lost 0 bases, and 6 bases lay in between. The germline V gene encodes CDR1 MGHRA and CDR2 YSYEKL. This CDR3 has 14 amino acids. Whole-study results and caveats: Metastases had sparse T cells but largely shared repertoires with primaries.

The V gene is TRBV4-1, the J gene TRBJ2-3; no clear D gene. The TCR originated in a donor at least 40 years old with non-small cell lung cancer. Sequenced sample: primary lung tumor tissue. CDR3: CASSQLTSTDTQYF. The CDR3 DNA is TGCGCCAGCAGCCAACTGACGAGCACAGATACGCAGTATTTT.